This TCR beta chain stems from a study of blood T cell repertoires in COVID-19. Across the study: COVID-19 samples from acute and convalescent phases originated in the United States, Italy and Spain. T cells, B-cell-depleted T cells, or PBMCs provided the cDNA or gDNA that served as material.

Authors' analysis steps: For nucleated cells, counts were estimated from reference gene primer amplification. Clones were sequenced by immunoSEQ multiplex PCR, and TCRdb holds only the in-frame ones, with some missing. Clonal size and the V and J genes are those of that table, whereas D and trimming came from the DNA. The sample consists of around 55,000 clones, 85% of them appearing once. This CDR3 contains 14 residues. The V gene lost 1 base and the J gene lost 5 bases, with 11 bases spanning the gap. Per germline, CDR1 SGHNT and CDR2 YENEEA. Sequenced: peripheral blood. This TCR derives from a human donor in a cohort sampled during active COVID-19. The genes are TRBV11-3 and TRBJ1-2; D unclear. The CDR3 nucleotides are TGTGCCAGCAGCTTAGGGCTGACGGGTTATGGCTACACCTTC. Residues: CASSLGLTGYGYTF.